The clone carrying this T cell receptor beta chain occurred a few times. Its target is not known. The source of the sample is a study of blood T cells in healthy people across ages. Findings of the study overall: Older age went with lower TCR beta diversity per million T cells, in a roughly linear way.

The donors, aged about 6 to 90, were healthy Caucasians from Russia. Per sample, extraction of total RNA gave at least 5.5 micrograms in every case. With a J-beta primer mix and a sample-barcoded 5' primer, a second PCR ran 7 to 11 cycles. TCRdb analysed the 5' RACE reads with MiXCR anew, one entry per CDR3 protein. The table has roughly 930,000 distinct CDR3 sequences, about 48% seen once. This TCR was recovered from a man aged 30 to 39 in good health. Sequencing used blood.

DNA of the CDR3: TGTGCCAGCAGTTTGTCAGGGGTGGAGGGCTACACCTTC. Protein product: CASSLSGVEGYTF. The chain combines TRBV12-3 or TRBV12-4 with TRBJ1-2, with D perhaps TRBD1 (6 bases). The CDR3 totals 13 residues. V lost 3 bases to trimming and J lost 8 bases, with 13 bases between them.